This entry lists 18 T cell receptor beta chains sequenced from one sample in a study of breast tumors, draining lymph nodes, adjacent tissues. From the multiplex PCR reads, TCRdb called clonotypes with MiXCR, one entry per CDR3 protein. The data contain 190,000 or so distinct CDR3 sequences, around 29% of them singletons. Axillary draining lymph nodes of breast cancer patients supplied the node samples. Source material: axillary lymph node tissue. These receptor sequences come from a female donor with breast cancer. Some clones in this sample may be carry-over from other donors' samples.

This clonotype was observed many times. The chain has TRBV19 and TRBJ1-4; 8 positions agree with TRBD1. V dropped 5 bases and J dropped 6; count of bases not matched to a gene: 8. CDR3 length: 15 residues. Germline lookup yields CDR1 LNHDA and CDR2 SQIVND (reference sequence). The CDR3 sequence: CASSPRTGTYEKLFF. CDR3 nucleotide sequence: TGTGCCAGTAGTCCCCGGACAGGGACCTATGAAAAACTGTTTTTT.

The chain joins TRBV15 to TRBJ1-2; 7 positions agree with TRBD1. CDR3 length equals 15 residues. Trimming at V came to 3 bases and at J to 2 bases, leaving 6 bases not matched to a gene. The germline V gene encodes CDR1 LNHNV and CDR2 YYDKDF (reference sequence). This CDR3 reads CATSSSEGANYGYTF. The CDR3, as DNA: TGTGCCACCAGCAGTTCTGAGGGGGCAAACTATGGCTACACCTTC.

This clonotype was found many times. The chain recombines TRBV24-1 with TRBJ2-5; TRBD2 matches 7 bases. Germline values: CDR1 KGHDR, CDR2 SFDVKD. The CDR3 has 15 amino acids. The junction had 7 bases not matched to a gene; V was cut back by 3 bases and J by 4 bases. The CDR3 reads CATSDLKGRGETQYF. As DNA, the CDR3 is TGTGCCACCAGTGATCTGAAGGGGAGGGGAGAGACCCAGTACTTC.

This chain connects TRBV24-1 to TRBJ2-5; the match to TRBD2 covers 8 bases. Germline V CDR1 and CDR2: KGHDR, SFDVKD. Losses at the gene ends were 4 bases for V and 4 bases for J; bases not matched to a gene: 16. The CDR3 covers 18 residues. CDR3: CATSDPGLAGTQGETQYF. CDR3 DNA: TGTGCCACCAGTGACCCTGGACTAGCCGGGACCCAGGGAGAGACCCAGTACTTC.

Comment on this clonotype: Likely a read error: the CDR3 ends without its conserved phenylalanine or tryptophan. CDR3 nucleotides: TGTGCCAGCACCTTGGGGGGAGGGCGAACCGGGGAGCTGTTTTCT. As protein: CASTLGGGRTGELFS. J is TRBJ2-2 and V is TRBV28; 7 bases agree with TRBD2. Germline lookup yields CDR1 MDHEN and CDR2 SYDVKM. The J segment lost 5 bases and the V segment lost 7 bases, leaving 10 bases of the junction unmatched. The CDR3 is 15 amino acids.

Note on this clonotype: Compared with germline, one end of the junction differs, possibly owing to a read error. The chain has TRBV20-1 and TRBJ2-5, with TRBD2 matching 9 bases. Germline-derived CDR1 and CDR2 are DFQATT and SNEGSKA (reference sequence). This CDR3 has 14 amino acids. The CDR3 DNA follows: TGCAGTGCTAGGGACCCAGCGGGGGGAGAGGCCCAGTACTTC. It encodes CSARDPAGGEAQYF.

Regarding this clonotype: This clone may be a read error of a much larger clone one base away. The rearrangement uses TRBV12-3 or TRBV12-4 and TRBJ2-5; TRBD2 matches 7 bases. This CDR3 comprises 14 residues. The V gene end was trimmed by 3 bases and the J gene end by 1 base; junction bases not matched to a gene: 2. The CDR3 DNA is TGTGCCAGCAGTTTCAGCGGGGTCCAAGAGACCCAGTACTTC. This translates into CASSFSGVQETQYF.

The V and J genes are TRBV5-1 and TRBJ1-5, with a possible D match to TRBD1 (6 bases). V was trimmed by 4 bases and J by 7 bases, leaving 21 bases between them. Germline lookup yields CDR1 SGHRS and CDR2 YFSETQ. CDR3 length: 16 amino acids. Here the CDR3 reads CASSLEPQGSGQPQHF. The DNA for the CDR3 is TGCGCCAGCAGCCTCGAACCCCAGGGGAGTGGGCAGCCCCAGCATTTT.

This clonotype occurred once. This chain connects TRBV12-3 or TRBV12-4 to TRBJ1-1; D is perhaps TRBD1 (6 bases). This CDR3 has 15 amino acids. The CDR3 region has the DNA TGTGCTAGTGGTTCAGGGGTTGGGGTAGGCACTGAAGCTTTCTTT. It codes for CASGSGVGVGTEAFF.

Many counts were recorded for this clonotype. The J gene is TRBJ1-2, the V gene TRBV2; D gene uncertain. This CDR3 is built from 12 residues. CDR1 and CDR2 (germline): SNHLY, FYNNEI. Between the trimmed V and J ends, which lost 6 bases and 4 bases, there was a span of 9 bases. For the CDR3, the DNA is TGTGCCAGCAGAGGACTGGTCTATGGCTACACCTTC. As protein: CASRGLVYGYTF.

Turning to this clonotype: A much larger clonotype is one base distant, so this may be a read error. The chain employs TRBV20-1 and TRBJ1-2; the D gene is possibly TRBD1 (6 bases). The V gene's germline CDR1 is DFQATT and CDR2 SNEGSKA (reference sequence). There are 16 residues in the CDR3. V lost 0 bases to trimming and J lost 4 bases, with 18 bases between them. CDR3 protein: CSARDQSGAAVYGYTF. CDR3 nucleotide sequence: TGCAGTGCTAGAGATCAGTCAGGGGCCGCAGTCTATGGCTACACCTTC.

In this sample, this clonotype turned up many times. V gene TRBV5-6 combines with J gene TRBJ2-7; D perhaps matches TRBD1 (5 bases). Trimming stripped 2 bases from V and 2 bases from J, with 14 bases between. Per the germline V gene, CDR1 is SGHDT and CDR2 is YYEEEE. CDR3 size: 15 residues. The CDR3 loop is CASSFPTADTYEQYF. The CDR3, as DNA: TGTGCCAGCAGCTTTCCGACAGCCGATACCTACGAGCAGTACTTC.

This clonotype was detected ten times or more. The chain joins TRBV7-2 to TRBJ2-2; no firm D call. V was pared by 5 bases and J by 1 base, with 17 bases between. Germline CDR1 reads SGHTA; CDR2 reads FQGNSA. This CDR3 spans 17 amino acids. The CDR3 DNA reads as TGTGCCAGCAGCATTGGACCTACAAAGGTGAACACCGGGGAGCTGTTTTTT. It is translated as CASSIGPTKVNTGELFF.

There are many counts of this clonotype. The chain combines TRBV12-3 or TRBV12-4 with TRBJ1-2; TRBD1 is a possible D gene (5 bases). The CDR3 is 15 residues long. The V end lost 3 bases, the J end lost 0 bases, and 11 bases lay between the germline ends. This CDR3 reads CASSLSQGANYGYTF. The DNA for the CDR3 is TGTGCCAGCAGTTTGTCCCAGGGTGCTAACTATGGCTACACCTTC.

This clonotype was observed once. The genes are TRBV20-1 and TRBJ2-3, with a possible D match to TRBD1 (6 bases). The V end lost 0 bases, the J end lost 11 bases, and 21 bases lay between the germline ends. CDR3 size: 15 residues. The germline gives CDR1 DFQATT, CDR2 SNEGSKA (reference sequence). CDR3 protein: CSARDGRRGNNEQYF. The CDR3 DNA is TGCAGTGCTAGAGATGGCCGTAGGGGGAACAATGAGCAGTATTTT.

Points on this clonotype: A much larger clone lies one base from this, so it may be a read error. This sequence joins TRBV20-1 and TRBJ1-2; 7 nucleotides align to TRBD1. The germline V gene encodes CDR1 DFQATT and CDR2 SNEGSKA (reference sequence). Trimming took 0 bases from V and 3 from J; bases not matched to a gene: 10. The CDR3 runs 16 residues. CDR3 residues: CSARDGGGQADYGYTF. In DNA, the CDR3 is TGCAGTGCTAGAGATGGGGGCGGACAGGCTGACTATGGCTACACCTTC.

CDR3 loop: CASSALSYEQYF. The CDR3 DNA reads as TGTGCCAGCAGCGCACTCTCCTACGAGCAGTACTTC. The J gene is TRBJ2-7, the V gene TRBV9; no definite D call. Trimming took 3 bases from V and 0 from J, leaving 4 bases between them. There are 12 residues in the CDR3. From germline, CDR1 is SGDLS and CDR2 YYNGEE.

This clonotype appeared many times. The V gene is TRBV12-3 or TRBV12-4, the J gene TRBJ1-3; TRBD1 aligns across 8 bases. The CDR3 is 15 residues long. Germline trimming cut 7 bases from V and 2 bases from J; bases unmatched to any gene: 7. Written as DNA, the CDR3 is TGTGCCAGCACCTTGGGACAGGACGCTGGAAACACCATATATTTT. It specifies CASTLGQDAGNTIYF.